The source of this TCR beta chain is a study of OX40 agonist ivuxolimab in advanced cancers. Study background: Patients were 65% to 85% male with ages roughly 23 to 90, mean approximately 55. Overall study findings and caveats: At 0.1 to 3.0 mg/kg, CD4+ and CD8+ blood T cells expanded clonally by week 6. Antigen targets of the expanded peripheral T cells went undetermined.

A word on this clone: Its antigen is not known.

Sequencing was performed with immunoSEQ multiplex PCR; in TCRdb, only in-frame clones are kept and a portion is missing. The data contain some 40,000 clones, around 92% of them singletons. Germline CDR1 and CDR2: SEHNR and FQNEAQ (reference sequence). The CDR3 is 11 amino acids. Deletions cut 0 bases from V and 8 bases from J, with 4 bases between. The TCR was taken from an adult with an advanced solid tumor such as melanoma, head and neck, liver or kidney cancer. The input for sequencing was CD4+ or CD8+ T cells sorted from blood, taken in a trial of the OX40 agonist ivuxolimab. The V gene is TRBV7-9, the J gene TRBJ1-2; D is undetermined. The CDR3 bases are TGTGCCAGCAGCTTAGCCGGGGGCTACACCTTC. This sequence encodes CASSLAGGYTF. Supplemented by reference TRBV7-9 and TRBJ1-2, the full variable domain reads DTGVSQNPRHKITKRGQNVTFRCDPISEHNRLYWYRQTLGQGPEFLTYFQNEAQLEKSRLLSDRFSAERPKGSFSTLEIQRTEQGDSAMYLCASSLAGGYTFGSGTRLTVV.